The following is a T cell receptor beta chain sequence with its context. The antigen is undetermined. Relapses following autologous stem cell transplantation were seen in all patients, with brentuximab vedotin exposure varying. Germline V lookup: CDR1 SNHLY, CDR2 FYNNEI. V dropped 2 bases and J dropped 9 bases, with 11 bases sitting between them. The CDR3 consists of 14 residues. This sample stems from a study of PD-1 blockade in classical Hodgkin lymphoma. Assay used: immunoSEQ multiplex PCR; TCRdb lists only in-frame clones, some missing. The sample gives roughly 13,000 clones, roughly 78% of which show up once; more than 20% is in the top ten. Broader study findings: Newly diagnosed and completely responding patients shared comparable baseline diversity. Excluded were patients who started nivolumab under 1 year after ASCT, a group that had lower diversity. Although disease activity or prior therapy may be involved, causes of the repertoire differences remain undefined.

This sequence originates from a human donor with classical Hodgkin lymphoma. The chain links TRBV2 to TRBJ1-6, with TRBD1 as a possible D gene (6 bases). This material consisted of peripheral blood mononuclear cells (PBMCs), taken before the second cycle of nivolumab. For the CDR3, the DNA is TGTGCCAGCAGTGAATTTACAGGGATTTCACCCCTCCACTTT. Translating it yields CASSEFTGISPLHF.